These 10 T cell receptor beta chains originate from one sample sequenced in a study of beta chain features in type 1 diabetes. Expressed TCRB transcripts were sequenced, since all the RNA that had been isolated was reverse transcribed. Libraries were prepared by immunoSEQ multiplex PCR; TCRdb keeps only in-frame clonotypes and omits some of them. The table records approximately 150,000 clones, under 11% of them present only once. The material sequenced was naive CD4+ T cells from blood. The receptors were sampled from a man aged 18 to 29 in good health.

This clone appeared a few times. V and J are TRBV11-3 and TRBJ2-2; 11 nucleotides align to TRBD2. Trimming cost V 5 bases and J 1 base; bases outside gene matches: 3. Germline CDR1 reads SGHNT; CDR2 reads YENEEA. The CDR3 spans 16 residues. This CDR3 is CASSQLAGVNTGELFF. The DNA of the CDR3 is TGTGCCAGCAGCCAACTAGCGGGGGTGAACACCGGGGAGCTGTTTTTT.

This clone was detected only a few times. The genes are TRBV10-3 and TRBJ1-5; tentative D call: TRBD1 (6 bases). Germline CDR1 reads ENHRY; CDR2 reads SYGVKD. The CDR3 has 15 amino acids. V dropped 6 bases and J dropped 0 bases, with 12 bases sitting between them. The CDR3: CAISTGTPSNQPQHF. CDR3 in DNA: TGTGCCATCAGCACCGGGACACCTAGCAATCAGCCCCAGCATTTT.

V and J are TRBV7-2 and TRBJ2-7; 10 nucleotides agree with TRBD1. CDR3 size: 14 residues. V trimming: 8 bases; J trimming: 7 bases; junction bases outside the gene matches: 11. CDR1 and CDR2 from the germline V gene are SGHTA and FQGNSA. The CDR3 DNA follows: TGTGCCAGCCGCACAAGACAGGGGGCAGAGGAGCAGTACTTC. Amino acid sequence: CASRTRQGAEEQYF. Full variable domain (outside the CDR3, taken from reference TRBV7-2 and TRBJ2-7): GAGVSQSPSNKVTEKGKDVELRCDPISGHTALYWYRQSLGQGLEFLIYFQGNSAPDKSGLPSDRFSAERTGGSVSTLTIQRTQQEDSAVYLCASRTRQGAEEQYFGPGTRLTVT.

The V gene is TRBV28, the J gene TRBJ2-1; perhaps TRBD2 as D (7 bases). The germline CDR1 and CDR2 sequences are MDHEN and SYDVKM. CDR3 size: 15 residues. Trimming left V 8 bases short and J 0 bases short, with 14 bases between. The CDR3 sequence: CASLPGGASYNEQFF. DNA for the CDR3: TGTGCCAGCCTTCCTGGGGGGGCCTCCTACAATGAGCAGTTCTTC.

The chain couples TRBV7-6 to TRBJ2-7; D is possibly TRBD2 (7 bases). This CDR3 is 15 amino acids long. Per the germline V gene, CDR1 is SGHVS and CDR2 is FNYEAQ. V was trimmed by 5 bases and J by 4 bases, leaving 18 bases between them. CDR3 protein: CASSPRGGGEYEQYF. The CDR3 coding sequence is TGTGCCAGCAGCCCTAGGGGGGGTGGTGAGTACGAGCAGTACTTC.

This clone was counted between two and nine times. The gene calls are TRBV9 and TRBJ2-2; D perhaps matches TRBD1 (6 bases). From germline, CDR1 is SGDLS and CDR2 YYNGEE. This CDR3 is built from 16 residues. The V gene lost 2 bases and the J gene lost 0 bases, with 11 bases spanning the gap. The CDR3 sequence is CASSVAGAANTGELFF. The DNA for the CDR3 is TGTGCCAGCAGCGTCGCAGGGGCAGCGAACACCGGGGAGCTGTTTTTT.

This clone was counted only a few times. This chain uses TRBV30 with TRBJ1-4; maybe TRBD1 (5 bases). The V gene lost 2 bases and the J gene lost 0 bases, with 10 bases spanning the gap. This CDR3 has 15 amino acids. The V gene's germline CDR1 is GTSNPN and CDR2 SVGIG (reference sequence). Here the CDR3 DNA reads TGTGCCTGGAGTCAGGGTTATTCAACTAATGAAAAACTGTTTTTT. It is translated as CAWSQGYSTNEKLFF.

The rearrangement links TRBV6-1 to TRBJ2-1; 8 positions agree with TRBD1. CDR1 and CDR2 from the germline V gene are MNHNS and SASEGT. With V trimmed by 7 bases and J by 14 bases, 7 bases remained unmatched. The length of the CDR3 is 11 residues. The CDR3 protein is CASKQGEAKFF. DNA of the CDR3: TGTGCCAGCAAACAGGGGGAGGCTAAGTTCTTC.

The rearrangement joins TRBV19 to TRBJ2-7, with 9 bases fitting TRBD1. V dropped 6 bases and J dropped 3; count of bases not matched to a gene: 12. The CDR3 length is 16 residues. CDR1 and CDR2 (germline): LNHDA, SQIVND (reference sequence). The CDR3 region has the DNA TGTGCCAGTAGCCCCAGGGGGGGACAGGGTCTCTACGAGCAGTACTTC. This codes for CASSPRGGQGLYEQYF.

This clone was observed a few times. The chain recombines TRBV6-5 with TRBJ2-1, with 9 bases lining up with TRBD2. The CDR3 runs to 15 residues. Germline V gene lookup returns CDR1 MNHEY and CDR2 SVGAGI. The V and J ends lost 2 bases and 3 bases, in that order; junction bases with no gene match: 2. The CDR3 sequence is CASSYTLAGYNEQFF. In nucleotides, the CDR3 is TGTGCCAGCAGTTACACACTAGCGGGCTACAATGAGCAGTTCTTC.